This entry lists 20 T cell receptor beta chains sequenced from one sample in a study of radiation and T cells in renal cell carcinoma. Indicated time point: baseline pretreatment blood. Documented treatment: 15 Gy SBRT to primary tumor, nephrectomy 4 weeks later. Assay: immunoSEQ multiplex PCR; the TCRdb copy retains only in-frame clones and omits some. The data show about 140,000 clones, roughly 80% seen once. The source was blood, collected from a patient whose treatment included radiotherapy and nephrectomy. These TCRs come from a woman in her fifties or sixties with renal cell carcinoma.

The chain employs TRBV7-9 and TRBJ1-5; D ambiguous. Germline V gives CDR1 SEHNR, CDR2 FQNEAQ (reference sequence). The CDR3 runs to 14 residues. V gave up 3 bases and J gave up 6 bases, with 12 bases separating them. The CDR3 region has the DNA TGTGCCAGCAGCTTCTCGGGGAACAGTCAGCCCCAGCATTTT. This gives the protein CASSFSGNSQPQHF.

This rearrangement joins TRBV19 to TRBJ1-5, with 8 positions matching TRBD1. Unmatched junction bases numbered 11, after V lost 5 bases and J lost 2 bases. The germline CDR1 and CDR2 sequences are LNHDA and SQIVND (reference sequence). CDR3 length: 17 amino acids. CDR3 nucleotide sequence: TGTGCCAGTAGTCTCGTTAGGACAGGGTCTCGCAATCAGCCCCAGCATTTT. It is translated as CASSLVRTGSRNQPQHF.

The chain couples TRBV9 to TRBJ2-5; D gene uncertain. In germline, CDR1 is SGDLS, CDR2 YYNGEE. The CDR3 spans 13 residues. Trimming took 1 base from V and 1 from J, leaving 5 bases between them. CDR3 sequence reads: CASSVRPQETQYF. The CDR3 nucleotides are TGTGCCAGCAGCGTACGACCCCAAGAGACCCAGTACTTC.

The chain couples TRBV5-1 to TRBJ2-3; D gene ambiguous. Germline lookup yields CDR1 SGHRS and CDR2 YFSETQ. CDR3 length: 13 amino acids. The V end was cut by 4 bases, the J end by 3 bases, with 9 bases between. CDR3 DNA: TGCGCCAGCAGCCCGGACGGGACAGATACGCAGTATTTT. It specifies CASSPDGTDTQYF.

Only one count was recorded for this clone. The genes are TRBV10-2 and TRBJ2-6; D is undetermined. Trimming cost V 1 base and J 0 bases, with 4 bases left between them. CDR3 length: 15 amino acids. Germline assignment: CDR1 WSHSY and CDR2 SAAADI. This CDR3 is CASSELYSGANVLTF. CDR3 nucleotides: TGCGCCAGCAGTGAGTTGTACTCTGGGGCCAACGTCCTGACTTTC.

This chain's CDR3 is CATNRDANQPQHF. The CDR3 nucleotides read TGTGCCACCAACCGGGACGCCAATCAGCCCCAGCATTTT. The rearrangement links TRBV19 to TRBJ1-5; D is possibly TRBD1 (5 bases). The CDR3 runs to 13 residues. V lost 10 bases and J 3 bases, leaving 13 bases between the germline ends. Germline CDR1 LNHDA, CDR2 SQIVND (reference sequence).

The CDR3 region has the DNA TGTGCCAGCAGCTTAGCGACAGGGGGAACCTACGAGCAGTACTTC. Translation: CASSLATGGTYEQYF. The chain employs TRBV7-9 and TRBJ2-7; 9 bases are shared with TRBD1. The CDR3 consists of 15 residues. Germline V CDR1 and CDR2: SEHNR, FQNEAQ (reference sequence). Trimming cost V 0 bases and J 2 bases; bases outside gene matches: 2.

The rearrangement uses TRBV29-1 and TRBJ2-7; 9 nucleotides agree with TRBD1. Germline V CDR1 and CDR2: SQVTM, ANQGSEA. The CDR3 consists of 14 residues. The ends lost 4 bases at V and 4 bases at J; junction bases unmatched: 8. The DNA of the CDR3 is TGCAGCGTTGTGGAGACAGGGGGTCTGTACGAGCAGTACTTC. Protein product: CSVVETGGLYEQYF.

V and J are TRBV28 and TRBJ2-7, with a possible D match to TRBD1 (6 bases). V was shortened by 5 bases and J by 5 bases, with 13 bases between the two germline ends. Germline CDR1 and CDR2: MDHEN and SYDVKM. This CDR3 contains 13 residues. In nucleotides, the CDR3 is TGTGCCAGCAGTCCAGCAGGGGTCCACGAGCAGTACTTC. This encodes CASSPAGVHEQYF.

The CDR3 loop is CASSQRPSSNQPQHF. The CDR3 coding sequence is TGCGCCAGCAGCCAACGGCCGAGTAGCAATCAGCCCCAGCATTTT. The chain employs TRBV4-3 and TRBJ1-5; D is undetermined. Germline V gives CDR1 LGHNA, CDR2 YSLEER. This CDR3 region has 15 residues. With 2 bases removed from V and 0 bases from J, the gap between germline ends came to 8 bases.

The chain joins TRBV28 to TRBJ2-7; 7 bases match TRBD1. Germline lookup yields CDR1 MDHEN and CDR2 SYDVKM. With 3 bases clipped from V and 2 bases from J, the junction kept 7 bases outside the gene matches. This CDR3 spans 15 amino acids. The CDR3 loop reads CASSFRGRPPYEQYF. The CDR3 coding sequence is TGTGCCAGCAGTTTTAGGGGGCGTCCCCCCTACGAGCAGTACTTC.

The J gene is TRBJ2-7, the V gene TRBV10-3, with D maybe TRBD2 (5 bases). The CDR3 contains 15 residues. V lost 4 bases to trimming and J lost 1 base, with 14 bases between them. From germline, CDR1 is ENHRY and CDR2 SYGVKD. Here the CDR3 reads CAISGGSDQSYEQYF. The DNA for the CDR3 is TGTGCCATCAGTGGTGGGAGCGACCAGTCCTACGAGCAGTACTTC.

The sample holds a few counts of this clone. At the DNA level, this CDR3 is encoded by other sequences in the same sample as well. The CDR3 here is CASSVGPDQETQYF. The CDR3 DNA reads TGTGCCAGCAGCGTAGGGCCGGACCAAGAGACCCAGTACTTC. The rearrangement uses TRBV9 and TRBJ2-5; no definite D call. In germline, CDR1 is SGDLS, CDR2 YYNGEE. Trimming took 0 bases from V and 0 from J, leaving 6 bases between them. The CDR3 contains 14 residues.

Only one count was recorded for this clone. The chain carries TRBV18 and TRBJ2-7, with D tentatively TRBD1 (5 bases). Germline assignment: CDR1 KGHSH and CDR2 LQKENI. V was clipped by 5 bases and J by 7 bases, with 18 bases between them. This CDR3 spans 14 amino acids. CDR3 in DNA: TGTGCCAGCTCAGAAACGGCAGGGCTGCGTGAGCAGTACTTC. It yields the protein CASSETAGLREQYF.

This clone turned up a few times. This rearrangement joins TRBV7-9 to TRBJ1-5, with 7 bases that match TRBD1. Germline-derived CDR1 and CDR2 are SEHNR and FQNEAQ (reference sequence). This CDR3 has 12 residues. Unmatched junction bases numbered 0, after V lost 1 base and J lost 9 bases. The CDR3 loop is CASSLDRGPQHF. The CDR3 nucleotides read TGTGCCAGCAGCTTAGACAGGGGGCCCCAGCATTTT.

This clone appeared a few times. The V call is TRBV19, the J call TRBJ2-7; D tentatively reads TRBD1 or TRBD2 (5 bases each). Deletions cut 1 base from V and 3 bases from J, with 16 bases between. From germline, CDR1 is LNHDA and CDR2 SQIVND (reference sequence). The CDR3 has 16 amino acids. Here the CDR3 reads CASSIALRLGGYEQYF. As DNA, the CDR3 is TGTGCCAGTAGTATAGCCCTCCGACTTGGGGGCTACGAGCAGTACTTC.

The CDR3, as DNA: TGTGCCAGCAGTTACTCGACGGACGGCCCTTACGAGCAGTACTTC. This translates into CASSYSTDGPYEQYF. The chain has TRBV6-5 and TRBJ2-7; D is uncertain. Germline V gene sequence: CDR1 MNHEY, CDR2 SVGAGI. Trimming took 0 bases from V and 4 from J, leaving 13 bases between them. The CDR3 is 15 residues long.

The CDR3 is CASSYRGDTEAFF. The CDR3 region has the DNA TGTGCCAGCAGTTACAGGGGGGACACTGAAGCTTTCTTT. The rearrangement links TRBV6-6 to TRBJ1-1; D perhaps matches TRBD1 (6 bases). Per the germline V gene, CDR1 is MNHNY and CDR2 is SVGAGI (reference sequence). The CDR3 covers 13 residues. V was trimmed by 2 bases and J by 3 bases, leaving 7 bases between them.

This chain connects TRBV18 to TRBJ1-3; D remains ambiguous. This CDR3 is built from 16 residues. Trimming removed 3 bases at V and 2 bases at J, with 14 bases between. CDR1 and CDR2 from the germline V gene are KGHSH and LQKENI. The CDR3 DNA follows: TGTGCCAGCTCACCGGGCCAGCTCCTTACTGGAAACACCATATATTTT. This codes for CASSPGQLLTGNTIYF.

The CDR3 nucleotides are TGTGCCAGCAGCAGGACCCTTGAGGGTGAAAAACTGTTTTTT. Translation gives CASSRTLEGEKLFF. V gene TRBV7-4 combines with J gene TRBJ1-4; D uncertain. Germline CDR1 SGHVT, CDR2 SQSDAQ. The CDR3 consists of 14 residues. Trimming pared 5 bases from V and 7 bases from J, leaving 14 bases between.